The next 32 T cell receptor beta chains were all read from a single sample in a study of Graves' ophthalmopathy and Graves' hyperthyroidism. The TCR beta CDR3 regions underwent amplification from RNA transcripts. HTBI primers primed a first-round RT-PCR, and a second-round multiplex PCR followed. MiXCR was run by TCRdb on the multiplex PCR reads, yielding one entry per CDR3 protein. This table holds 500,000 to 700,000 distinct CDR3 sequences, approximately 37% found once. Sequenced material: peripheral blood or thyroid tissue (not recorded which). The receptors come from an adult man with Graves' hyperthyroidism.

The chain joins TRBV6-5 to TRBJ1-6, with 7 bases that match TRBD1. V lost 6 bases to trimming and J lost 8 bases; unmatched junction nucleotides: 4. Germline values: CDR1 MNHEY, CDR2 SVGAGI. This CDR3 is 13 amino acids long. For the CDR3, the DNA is TGTGCCAGCAGCCGGGACAGCTATTCACCCCTCCACTTT. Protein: CASSRDSYSPLHF.

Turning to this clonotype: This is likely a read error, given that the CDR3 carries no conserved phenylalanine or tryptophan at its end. CDR3: CAGSDSLLINTEAFL. In DNA, the CDR3 is TGTGCCGGCTCGGACAGCCTCTTAATAAACACTGAAGCTTTCCTT. The V call is TRBV30, the J call TRBJ1-1; D may be TRBD1 (6 bases). Germline CDR1 GTSNPN, CDR2 SVGIG (reference sequence). V dropped 8 bases and J dropped 2 bases, with 21 bases sitting between them. This CDR3 is built from 15 residues.

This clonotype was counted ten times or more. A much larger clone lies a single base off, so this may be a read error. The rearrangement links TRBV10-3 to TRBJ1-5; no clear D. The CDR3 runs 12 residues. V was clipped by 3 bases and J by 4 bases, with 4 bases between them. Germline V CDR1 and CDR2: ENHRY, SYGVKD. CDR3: CAISDRNQPQHF. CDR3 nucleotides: TGTGCCATCAGTGACAGGAATCAGCCCCAGCATTTT.

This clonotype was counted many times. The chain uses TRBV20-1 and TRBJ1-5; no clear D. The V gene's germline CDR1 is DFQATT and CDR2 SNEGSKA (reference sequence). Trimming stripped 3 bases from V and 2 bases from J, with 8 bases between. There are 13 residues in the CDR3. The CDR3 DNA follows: TGCAGTGCTAGTAGGCCAGGCAATCAGCCCCAGCATTTT. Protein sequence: CSASRPGNQPQHF.

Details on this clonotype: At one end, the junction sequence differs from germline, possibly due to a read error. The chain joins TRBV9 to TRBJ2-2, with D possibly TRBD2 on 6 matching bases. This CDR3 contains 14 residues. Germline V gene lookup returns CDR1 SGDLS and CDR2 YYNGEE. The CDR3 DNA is TGTGCCAGCTCAACACCTACGACCACCGGGGGGCTGTTTTTT. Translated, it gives CASSTPTTTGGLFF. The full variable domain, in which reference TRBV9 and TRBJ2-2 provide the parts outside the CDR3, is DSGVTQTPKHLITATGQRVTLRCSPRSGDLSVYWYQQSLDQGLQFLIQYYNGEERAKGNILERFSAQQFPDLHSELNLSSLELGDSALYFCASSTPTTTGGLFFGEGSRLTVL.

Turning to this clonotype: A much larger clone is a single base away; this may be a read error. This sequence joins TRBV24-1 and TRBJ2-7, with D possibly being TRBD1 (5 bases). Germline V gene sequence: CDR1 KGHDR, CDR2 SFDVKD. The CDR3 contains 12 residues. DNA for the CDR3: TGTGCCACCAGTGATAGGGGCTACGAGCAGTGCTTC. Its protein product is CATSDRGYEQCF.

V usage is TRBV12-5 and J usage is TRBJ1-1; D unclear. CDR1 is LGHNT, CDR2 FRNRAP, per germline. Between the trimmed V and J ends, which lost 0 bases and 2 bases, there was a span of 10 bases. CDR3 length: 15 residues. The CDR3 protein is CASGLVPVKNTEAFF. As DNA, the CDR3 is TGTGCTAGTGGTTTGGTACCGGTGAAAAACACTGAAGCTTTCTTT.

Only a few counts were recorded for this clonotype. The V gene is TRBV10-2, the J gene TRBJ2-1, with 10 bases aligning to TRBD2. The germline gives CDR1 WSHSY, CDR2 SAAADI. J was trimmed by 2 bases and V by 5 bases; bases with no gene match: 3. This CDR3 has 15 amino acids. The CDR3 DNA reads TGCGCCAGCAGTACCGGGACTAGCGCCTACAATGAGCAGTTCTTC. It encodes CASSTGTSAYNEQFF.

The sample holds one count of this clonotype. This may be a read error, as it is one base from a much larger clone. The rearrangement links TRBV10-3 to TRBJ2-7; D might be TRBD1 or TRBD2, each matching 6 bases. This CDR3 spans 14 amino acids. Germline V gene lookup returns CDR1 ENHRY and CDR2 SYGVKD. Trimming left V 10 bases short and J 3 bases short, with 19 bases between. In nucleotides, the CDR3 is TGTGCCAGCGGGGCCCAGGGGATCCTCTACGAGCAGTACTTC. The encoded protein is CASGAQGILYEQYF.

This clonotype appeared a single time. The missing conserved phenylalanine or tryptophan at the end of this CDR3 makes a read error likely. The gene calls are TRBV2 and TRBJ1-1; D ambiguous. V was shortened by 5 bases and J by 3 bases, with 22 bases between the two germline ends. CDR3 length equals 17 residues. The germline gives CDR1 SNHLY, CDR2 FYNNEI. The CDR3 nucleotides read TGTGCCAGCAGTTTATGGGCGGAGAGCGACGTGTACACTGAAGCTTTCCTT. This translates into CASSLWAESDVYTEAFL.

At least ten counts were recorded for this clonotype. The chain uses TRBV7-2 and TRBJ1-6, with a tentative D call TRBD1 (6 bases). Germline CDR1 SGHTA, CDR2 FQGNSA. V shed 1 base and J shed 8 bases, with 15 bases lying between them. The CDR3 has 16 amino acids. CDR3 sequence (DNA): TGTGCCAGCAGCTTAGGACTCCAGGGGCCCGATTCACCCCTCCACTTT. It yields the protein CASSLGLQGPDSPLHF.

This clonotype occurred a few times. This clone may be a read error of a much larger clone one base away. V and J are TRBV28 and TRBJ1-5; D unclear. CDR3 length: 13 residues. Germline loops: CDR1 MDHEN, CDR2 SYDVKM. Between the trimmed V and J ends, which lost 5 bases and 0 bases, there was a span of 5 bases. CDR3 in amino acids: CASSVYSNQPQHF. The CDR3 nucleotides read TGTGCCAGCAGTGTATATAGCAATCAGCCCCAGCATTTT.

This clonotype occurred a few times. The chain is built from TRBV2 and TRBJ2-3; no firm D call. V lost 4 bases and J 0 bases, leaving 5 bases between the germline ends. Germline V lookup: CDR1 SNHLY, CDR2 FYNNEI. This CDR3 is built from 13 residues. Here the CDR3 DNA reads TGTGCCAGCAGTGTGCCCAGCACAGATACGCAGTATTTT. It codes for CASSVPSTDTQYF.

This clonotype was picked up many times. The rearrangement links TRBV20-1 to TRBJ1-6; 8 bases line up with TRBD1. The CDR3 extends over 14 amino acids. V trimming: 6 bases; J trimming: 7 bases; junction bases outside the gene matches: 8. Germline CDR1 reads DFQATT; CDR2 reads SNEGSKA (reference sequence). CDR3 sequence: CSAIAGGGNSPLHF. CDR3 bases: TGCAGTGCCATTGCAGGGGGCGGAAATTCACCCCTCCACTTT.

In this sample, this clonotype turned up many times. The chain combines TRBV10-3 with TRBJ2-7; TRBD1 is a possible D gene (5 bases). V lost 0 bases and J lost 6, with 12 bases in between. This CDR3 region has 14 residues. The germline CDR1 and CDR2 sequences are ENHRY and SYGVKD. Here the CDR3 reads CAISESQGDGEQYF. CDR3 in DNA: TGTGCCATCAGTGAGTCTCAGGGTGATGGCGAGCAGTACTTC.

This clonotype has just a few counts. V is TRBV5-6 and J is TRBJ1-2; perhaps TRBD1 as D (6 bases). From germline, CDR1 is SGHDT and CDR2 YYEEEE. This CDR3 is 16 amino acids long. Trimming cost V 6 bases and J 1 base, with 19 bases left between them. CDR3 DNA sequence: TGTGCCAGCACCGTTGGGGGGCACAGTCTTAACTATGGCTACACCTTC. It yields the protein CASTVGGHSLNYGYTF.

The chain's CDR3 is CATSARDGTVNTEAFF. The CDR3 bases are TGTGCCACCAGTGCTAGAGACGGGACAGTGAACACTGAAGCTTTCTTT. This chain connects TRBV24-1 to TRBJ1-1, with TRBD1 matching 7 bases. CDR3 length equals 16 residues. The V and J ends lost 5 bases and 0 bases, in that order; junction bases with no gene match: 8. Germline V CDR1 and CDR2: KGHDR, SFDVKD.

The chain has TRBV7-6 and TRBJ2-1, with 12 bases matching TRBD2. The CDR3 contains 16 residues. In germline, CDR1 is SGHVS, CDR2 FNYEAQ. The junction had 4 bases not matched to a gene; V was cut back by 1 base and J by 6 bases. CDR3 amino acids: CASSLGPSGGANEQFF. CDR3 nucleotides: TGTGCCAGCAGCTTAGGACCTAGCGGGGGGGCCAATGAGCAGTTCTTC.

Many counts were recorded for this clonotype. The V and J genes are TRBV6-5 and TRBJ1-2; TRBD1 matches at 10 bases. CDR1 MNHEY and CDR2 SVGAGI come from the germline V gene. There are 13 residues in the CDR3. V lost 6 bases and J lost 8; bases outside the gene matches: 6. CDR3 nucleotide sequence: TGTGCCAGCAGCCTCGGGACAGGGGCCGGCTACACCTTC. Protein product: CASSLGTGAGYTF.

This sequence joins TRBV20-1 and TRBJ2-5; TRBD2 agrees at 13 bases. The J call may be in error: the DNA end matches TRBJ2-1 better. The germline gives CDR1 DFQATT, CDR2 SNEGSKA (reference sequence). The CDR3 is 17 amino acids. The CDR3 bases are TGCAGTGCTCCCAGACTAGCGGGAGGCTATTCCTACAATGAGCAGTTCTTC. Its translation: CSAPRLAGGYSYNEQFF.

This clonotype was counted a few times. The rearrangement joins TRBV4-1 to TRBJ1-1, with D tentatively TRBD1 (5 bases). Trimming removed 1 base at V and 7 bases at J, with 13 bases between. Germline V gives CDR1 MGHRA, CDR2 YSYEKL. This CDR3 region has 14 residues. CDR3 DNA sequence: TGCGCCAGCAGCCAAGTAAGGGGAATCGTTGAAGCTTTCTTT. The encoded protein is CASSQVRGIVEAFF.

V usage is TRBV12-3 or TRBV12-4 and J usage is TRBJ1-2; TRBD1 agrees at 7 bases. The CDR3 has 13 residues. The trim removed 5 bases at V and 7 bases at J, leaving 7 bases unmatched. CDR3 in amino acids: CASSPDRVSGYTF. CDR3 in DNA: TGTGCCAGCAGTCCAGACAGGGTTAGTGGCTACACCTTC.

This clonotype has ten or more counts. In DNA form, the CDR3 reads TGTGCCAGCAGCTATAGCGTCACCGGGGAGCTGTTTTTT. It translates to CASSYSVTGELFF. The chain joins TRBV7-3 to TRBJ2-2, with TRBD2 as a possible D gene (5 bases). Germline CDR1 is SGHTA and CDR2 is FQGTGA. CDR3 size: 13 residues. The V end was cut by 4 bases, the J end by 4 bases, with 7 bases between.

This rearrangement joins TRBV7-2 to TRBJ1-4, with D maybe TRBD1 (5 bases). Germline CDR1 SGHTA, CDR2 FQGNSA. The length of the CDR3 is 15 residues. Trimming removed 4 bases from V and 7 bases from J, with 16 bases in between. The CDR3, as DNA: TGTGCCAGCAGCTCCTACACAGGACGGGGTGAAAAACTGTTTTTT. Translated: CASSSYTGRGEKLFF. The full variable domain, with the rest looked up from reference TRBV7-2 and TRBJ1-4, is GAGVSQSPSNKVTEKGKDVELRCDPISGHTALYWYRQSLGQGLEFLIYFQGNSAPDKSGLPSDRFSAERTGGSVSTLTIQRTQQEDSAVYLCASSSYTGRGEKLFFGSGTQLSVL.

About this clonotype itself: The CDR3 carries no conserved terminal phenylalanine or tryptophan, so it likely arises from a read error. The CDR3: CASSSRDTEAFV. The CDR3 DNA is TGTGCCAGCAGTTCCCGGGACACTGAAGCTTTCGTT. V usage is TRBV12-3 or TRBV12-4 and J usage is TRBJ1-1; D is uncertain. Trimming pared 4 bases from V and 3 bases from J, leaving 6 bases between. This CDR3 is built from 12 residues.

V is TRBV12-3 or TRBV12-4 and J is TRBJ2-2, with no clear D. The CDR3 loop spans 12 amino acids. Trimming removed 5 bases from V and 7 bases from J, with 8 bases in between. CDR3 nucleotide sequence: TGTGCCAGCAGTCAGAAGGTCGGGGAGCTGTTTTTT. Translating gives CASSQKVGELFF.

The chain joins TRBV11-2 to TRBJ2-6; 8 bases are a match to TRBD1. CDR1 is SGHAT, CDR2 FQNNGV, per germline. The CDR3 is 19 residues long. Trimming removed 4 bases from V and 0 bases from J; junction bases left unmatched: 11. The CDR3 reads CASSSSGQGASSGANVLTF. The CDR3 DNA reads TGTGCCAGCAGCTCTTCTGGGCAGGGGGCGTCCTCTGGGGCCAACGTCCTGACTTTC.

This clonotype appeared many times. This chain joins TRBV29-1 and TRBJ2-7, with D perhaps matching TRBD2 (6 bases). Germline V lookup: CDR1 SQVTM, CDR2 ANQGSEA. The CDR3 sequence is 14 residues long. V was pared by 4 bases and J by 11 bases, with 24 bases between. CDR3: CSVVLSLVGGHEYF. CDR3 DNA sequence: TGCAGCGTTGTACTTTCTTTGGTTGGAGGGCACGAGTACTTC.

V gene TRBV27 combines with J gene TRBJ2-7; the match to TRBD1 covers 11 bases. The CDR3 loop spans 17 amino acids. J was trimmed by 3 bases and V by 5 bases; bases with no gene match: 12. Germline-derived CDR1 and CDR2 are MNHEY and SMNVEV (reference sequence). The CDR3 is CASSPPHAGQGGYEQYF. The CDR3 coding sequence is TGTGCCAGCAGTCCACCCCACGCGGGACAGGGGGGCTACGAGCAGTACTTC.

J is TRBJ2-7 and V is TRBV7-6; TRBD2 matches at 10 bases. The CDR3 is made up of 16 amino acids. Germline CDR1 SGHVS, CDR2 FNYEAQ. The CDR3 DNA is TGTGCTAGAGACAGACCTTCTAGCGGGGGATCCTACGAGCAGTACTTC. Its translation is CARDRPSSGGSYEQYF.

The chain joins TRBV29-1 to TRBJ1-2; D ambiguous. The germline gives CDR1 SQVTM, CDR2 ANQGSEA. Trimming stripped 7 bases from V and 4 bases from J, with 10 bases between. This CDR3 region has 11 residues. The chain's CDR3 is CSGDRSYGYTF. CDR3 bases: TGCAGCGGCGATCGCAGCTATGGCTACACCTTC.

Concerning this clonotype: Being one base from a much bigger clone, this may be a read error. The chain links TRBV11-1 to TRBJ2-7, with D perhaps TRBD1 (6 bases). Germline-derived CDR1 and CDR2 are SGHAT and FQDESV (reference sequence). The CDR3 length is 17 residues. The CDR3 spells CASSLAGAGSGVHEQYF. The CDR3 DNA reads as TGCGCCAGCAGCTTGGCAGGCGCCGGGTCAGGGGTCCACGAGCAGTACTTC.